The source of this T cell receptor beta chain is a study of T cells after yellow fever vaccination (dated by TCRdb to about 2019). At the level of the whole study: Libraries from fractions with low cell numbers were prepared with the SMART-Seq v4 Ultra Low Input RNA kit. Two healthy male donors, one aged 18 to 29 and one aged 30 to 40 years, made up the cohort. Bulk TCR alpha and beta repertoires were sequenced longitudinally to track T-cell clones before and after primary and booster YFV17D yellow fever vaccination. Blood samples were taken at several timepoints before and after primary and secondary immunization, and bulk PBMC replicates and cell subsets were isolated. The paper's findings and limits, for the study overall: A small fraction of clonotypes showed up in both the CD4 and CD8 compartments, probably as a result of convergent recombination. Most clones expanded after primary vaccination were re-detected after the booster (almost 97% of CD4 and around 88% of CD8), suggesting broad memory maintenance. Only a couple of donors were included in the study, so the extent to which the findings can be generalized is limited. Computational filtering was needed because FACS-sorted repertoires could contain abundant contaminating clonotypes from the bulk population. Compared with the primary T-cell response, the secondary T-cell response was weaker but faster, peaking on day 5 rather than day 15.

Synthesis of TCR cDNA relied on 5'RACE template switching, a step that introduced a universal primer site along with unique molecular identifiers. Priming of cDNA synthesis was performed from both the TCR alpha and TCR beta constant segments. Two PCR steps were used to amplify libraries, with sample barcodes and sequencing adapters being added in the second step. Libraries were sequenced on Illumina HiSeq 2500 (2x100 bp) or NovaSeq (2x150 bp). Per the source publication's procedure: Reads were demultiplexed and collapsed into UMI consensus sequences with MIGEC, and V(D)J alignment was performed with MiXCR. Vaccine-responding clonotypes were identified with edgeR using replicate PBMC samples, with FDR below 0.01 and a log2 fold change above 5 up to day 15 being required. Bulk clonotypes were assigned CD4 or CD8 identity according to which sequenced CD4 or CD8 repertoire held them at higher abundance. TCRdb took the public reads, trimmed them with fastp at Q25, ran MiXCR for clone calling and kept in-frame beta chains. Each entry is one CDR3 protein sequence, shown with its most common DNA and genes. The V and J calls and clone size are TCRdb's, not the authors'. The sample data list 27,000 or so distinct CDR3 sequences, and around 4.8% of these were observed just once. 35% to 50% of the sample goes to the ten largest clones.

This clonotype has at least ten counts. What antigen it recognizes has not been identified. The sample holds no much larger clone one base away, and base qualities are not on file. According to the study, the label for this sample's treatment or condition signals: live attenuated yellow fever vaccine strain. PBMCs were isolated from peripheral blood using a standard Ficoll-Paque protocol. Dynabeads CD4 and CD8 positive selection kits were used to isolate the CD4 and CD8 T-cell fractions. RNA was extracted with TriZol from bulk PBMCs, CD4 and CD8 fractions, and dextramer-positive and dextramer-negative fractions. This TCR derives from a young man who received the YFV17D yellow fever vaccine. The input for sequencing was CD8+ T cells sorted from PBMCs, taken 5 days after the yellow fever booster vaccination.

This receptor has the CDR3 CASSQDVGLEGETQYF. At the DNA level, the sequence is TGCGCCAGCAGCCAAGATGTGGGACTGGAAGGGGAGACCCAGTACTTC. The receptor chain draws on TRBV4-1 and TRBJ2-5, and the D gene may be TRBD2, 6 bases matching. There are 16 amino acids in the CDR3, from cysteine to phenylalanine inclusive. The only DNA kept is the CDR3, 48 bases in frame from the first base. At the junction V is shortened by 0 bases and J by 5 bases, with 16 bases in between. CDR1 MGHRA and CDR2 YSYEKL are derived from the germline V gene.